The 2 T cell receptor beta chains below were found in one sample sequenced in a study of STAT5B mutations in CD4+ large granular lymphocyte leukemia (dated by TCRdb to between 2021 and 2022). Libraries came from the immunoSEQ multiplex PCR assay. TCRdb stores this immuneACCESS table with in-frame sequences only. Part of the clones is absent; in the studies checked, under half of the shortfall reflects unresolved V genes, and no reason is known for the rest. This sample comprises tens of thousands of clones, 65% to 80% of them detected only once. The ten largest clones represent about 1.9% of the sample. Sequenced: CD4+ T cells from blood buffy coats. These receptors originate from a human donor in good health.

Turning to this clone: The identical CDR3 is also encoded by other nucleotide sequences in the sample. This sequence joins TRBV9 and TRBJ2-1; 12 bases are a match to TRBD2. Germline assignment: CDR1 SGDLS and CDR2 YYNGEE. CDR3 length equals 15 residues. After removal of 0 bases from V and 7 bases from J, the junction contained 2 bases not matched to a gene. As DNA, the CDR3 is TGTGCCAGCAGCGTAGGGACTAGCGGGGTGAATGAGCAGTTCTTC. Protein product: CASSVGTSGVNEQFF.

The J gene is TRBJ2-1, the V gene TRBV2; D may be TRBD2 (5 bases). This CDR3 comprises 12 residues. Trimming took 6 bases from V and 9 from J, leaving 12 bases between them. Looked up from germline, CDR1 is SNHLY and CDR2 is FYNNEI. In DNA form, the CDR3 reads TGTGCCAGCAGGGGAGAAGGAGGTGAGCAGTTCTTC. Its protein product is CASRGEGGEQFF.